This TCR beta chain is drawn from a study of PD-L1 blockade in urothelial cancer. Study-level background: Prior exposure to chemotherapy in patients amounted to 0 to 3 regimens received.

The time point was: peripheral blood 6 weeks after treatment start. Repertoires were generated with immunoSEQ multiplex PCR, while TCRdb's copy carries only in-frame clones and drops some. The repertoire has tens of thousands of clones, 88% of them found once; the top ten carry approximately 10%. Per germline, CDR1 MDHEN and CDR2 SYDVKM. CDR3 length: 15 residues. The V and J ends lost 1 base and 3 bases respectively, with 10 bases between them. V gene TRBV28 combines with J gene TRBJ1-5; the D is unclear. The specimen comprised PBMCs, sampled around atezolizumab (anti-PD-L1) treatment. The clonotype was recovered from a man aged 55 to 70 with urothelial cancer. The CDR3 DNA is TGTGCCAGCAGTTTATTCCGGGTCACCAATCAGCCCCAGCATTTT. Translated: CASSLFRVTNQPQHF.